A selection of T cell receptor beta chains follows, all from one sample in a study of identical twins. TCRdb redid the calling of the 5' RACE reads with MiXCR, one entry per CDR3 protein. The table has 410,000 or so distinct CDR3 sequences, about a fifth seen once; the top ten hold about 12%. Sequences were obtained from naive T cells sorted from blood. Receptors originate from a man between 45 and 60 years old in good health. Both conserved end residues are part of each CDR3. The D gene is left open where the match is weak. The size of a clone is reported for some rows only, either as once, few or many, or as a class for expanded clones.

clone size: NA; V gene: TRBV5-1; D gene: NA; J gene: TRBJ1-4; CDR3 protein: CASSLASREKLFF; CDR3 DNA: TGCGCCAGCAGCTTGGCGTCCCGTGAAAAACTGTTTTTT
clone size: NA; V gene: TRBV12-3/TRBV12-4; D gene: NA; J gene: TRBJ2-7; CDR3 protein: CASSIYHPNEQYF; CDR3 DNA: TGTGCCAGCAGTATCTATCATCCCAACGAGCAGTACTTC
clone size: many; V gene: TRBV7-9; D gene: NA; J gene: TRBJ2-1; CDR3 protein: CASSLDLSANEQFF; CDR3 DNA: TGTGCCAGCAGCTTAGACCTTAGTGCGAATGAGCAGTTCTTC
clone size: many; V gene: TRBV6-5; D gene: NA; J gene: TRBJ1-2; CDR3 protein: CASRAGSYGYTF; CDR3 DNA: TGTGCCAGCCGGGCCGGTTCCTATGGCTACACCTTC
clone size: NA; V gene: TRBV20-1; D gene: NA; J gene: TRBJ1-2; CDR3 protein: CSAPSTVNYGYTF; CDR3 DNA: TGCAGTGCTCCGTCGACGGTAAACTATGGCTACACCTTC
clone size: many; V gene: TRBV10-3; D gene: TRBD2; J gene: TRBJ2-7; CDR3 protein: CAISSGSGGIYEQYF; CDR3 DNA: TGTGCCATCAGCTCCGGGAGCGGGGGGATTTACGAGCAGTACTTC
clone size: few; V gene: TRBV9; D gene: NA; J gene: TRBJ2-5; CDR3 protein: CASSAGSIQETQYF; CDR3 DNA: TGTGCCAGCAGCGCCGGGAGTATTCAAGAGACCCAGTACTTC
clone size: many; V gene: TRBV5-5; D gene: NA; J gene: TRBJ2-3; CDR3 protein: CASSLRDQTDTQYF; CDR3 DNA: TGTGCCAGCAGCCTCCGGGACCAGACAGATACGCAGTATTTT
clone size: few; V gene: TRBV20-1; D gene: TRBD1; J gene: TRBJ1-5; CDR3 protein: CSAGQGANQPQHF; CDR3 DNA: TGCAGTGCGGGACAGGGGGCAAATCAGCCCCAGCATTTT
clone size: few; V gene: TRBV11-2; D gene: NA; J gene: TRBJ1-4; CDR3 protein: CASSLGLTGSEEKLFF; CDR3 DNA: TGTGCCAGCAGCTTGGGCCTTACAGGGTCGGAGGAAAAACTGTTTTTT
clone size: many; V gene: TRBV19; D gene: NA; J gene: TRBJ1-6; CDR3 protein: CASSMGWGNSPLHF; CDR3 DNA: TGTGCCAGTAGTATGGGATGGGGTAATTCACCCCTCCACTTT
clone size: many; V gene: TRBV29-1; D gene: TRBD1; J gene: TRBJ2-7; CDR3 protein: CSVYNDRGAYEQYF; CDR3 DNA: TGCAGCGTTTACAACGACAGGGGGGCCTACGAGCAGTACTTC
clone size: many; V gene: TRBV12-3/TRBV12-4; D gene: TRBD1; J gene: TRBJ1-2; CDR3 protein: CASTASWTGSYGYTF; CDR3 DNA: TGTGCCAGCACTGCGTCCTGGACAGGTAGCTATGGCTACACCTTC
clone size: many; V gene: TRBV7-8; D gene: NA; J gene: TRBJ2-5; CDR3 protein: CASSLWTENKETQYF; CDR3 DNA: TGTGCCAGCAGCCTTTGGACAGAAAATAAAGAGACCCAGTACTTC
clone size: few; V gene: TRBV4-2; D gene: TRBD1; J gene: TRBJ2-3; CDR3 protein: CASSQRTGRTDTQYF; CDR3 DNA: TGTGCCAGCAGCCAAAGGACAGGGCGCACAGATACGCAGTATTTT
clone size: NA; V gene: TRBV6-1; D gene: NA; J gene: TRBJ2-5; CDR3 protein: CASSTRGGAKPQETQYF; CDR3 DNA: TGTGCCAGCAGTACCAGGGGGGGGGCCAAACCCCAAGAGACCCAGTACTTC
clone size: few; V gene: TRBV6-5; D gene: TRBD2; J gene: TRBJ2-7; CDR3 protein: CASSYSVRGSTYEQYF; CDR3 DNA: TGTGCCAGCAGTTACTCGGTGCGGGGGAGTACCTACGAGCAGTACTTC
clone size: many; V gene: TRBV7-2; D gene: TRBD1; J gene: TRBJ2-7; CDR3 protein: CASSLAHPGQGFYEQYF; CDR3 DNA: TGTGCCAGCAGCTTAGCGCACCCGGGACAGGGATTCTACGAGCAGTACTTC
clone size: many; V gene: TRBV20-1; D gene: NA; J gene: TRBJ2-5; CDR3 protein: CSARDGSSIGETQYF; CDR3 DNA: TGCAGTGCTAGAGATGGTTCTAGCATCGGGGAGACCCAGTACTTC
clone size: NA; V gene: TRBV28; D gene: NA; J gene: TRBJ2-7; CDR3 protein: CASSFRGGGTYEQYF; CDR3 DNA: TGTGCCAGCAGTTTTCGCGGAGGTGGCACCTACGAGCAGTACTTC
clone size: few; V gene: TRBV28; D gene: TRBD1; J gene: TRBJ1-5; CDR3 protein: CASRRRGLSNQPQHF; CDR3 DNA: TGTGCCAGCCGACGAAGGGGGCTCAGCAATCAGCCCCAGCATTTT
clone size: few; V gene: TRBV5-1; D gene: TRBD2; J gene: TRBJ2-1; CDR3 protein: CASSWSRLAGSYNEQFF; CDR3 DNA: TGCGCCAGCAGCTGGTCACGGCTAGCGGGATCCTACAATGAGCAGTTCTTC
clone size: NA; V gene: TRBV6-2/TRBV6-3; D gene: NA; J gene: TRBJ2-1; CDR3 protein: CASSYSYLAESSYNEQFF; CDR3 DNA: TGTGCCAGCAGTTACTCGTACTTAGCGGAGAGCTCCTACAATGAGCAGTTCTTC
clone size: NA; V gene: TRBV4-2; D gene: NA; J gene: TRBJ2-6; CDR3 protein: CASSQGDGPNSGANVLTF; CDR3 DNA: TGTGCCAGCAGCCAAGGAGATGGCCCCAATTCCGGGGCCAACGTCCTGACTTTC
clone size: NA; V gene: TRBV20-1; D gene: NA; J gene: TRBJ2-2; CDR3 protein: CSARDLDGGELFF; CDR3 DNA: TGCAGTGCTAGAGATCTTGACGGCGGGGAGCTGTTTTTT